The 27 T cell receptor beta chains reported below all come from one sample, sequenced in a study of cytomegalovirus exposure and HLA in healthy donors. A multiplex PCR was run with 60 Vbeta primers and 13 Jbeta primers. Sequenced by immunoSEQ multiplex PCR; TCRdb stores in-frame clones only, minus some. The listing records roughly 100,000 clones. Input material: PBMCs. These receptors were obtained from a man in his forties or fifties in good health and CMV-seronegative.

The genes are TRBV30 and TRBJ2-7, with TRBD1 matching 12 bases. With 3 bases clipped from V and 2 bases from J, the junction kept 8 bases outside the gene matches. Germline lookup yields CDR1 GTSNPN and CDR2 SVGIG (reference sequence). CDR3 size: 16 residues. CDR3 nucleotide sequence: TGTGCCTGGAGGGGACAGGGGGCAAACCGAGCCTACGAGCAGTACTTC. It yields the protein CAWRGQGANRAYEQYF.

The chain employs TRBV25-1 and TRBJ1-4; D gene ambiguous. The V end lost 3 bases, the J end lost 4 bases, and 3 bases lay between the germline ends. CDR1 is MGHDK and CDR2 is SYGVNS in the germline V gene. This CDR3 spans 12 amino acids. CDR3 DNA sequence: TGTGCCAGCAGTGACGGTAATGAAAAACTGTTTTTT. As protein: CASSDGNEKLFF.

The rearrangement joins TRBV5-1 to TRBJ1-1; D perhaps matches TRBD1 (5 bases). This CDR3 contains 14 residues. Germline V gene sequence: CDR1 SGHRS, CDR2 YFSETQ. V lost 3 bases and J lost 4, with 13 bases in between. The CDR3 loop is CASSSPGGVTEAFF. CDR3 in DNA: TGCGCCAGCAGCTCACCTGGGGGGGTCACTGAAGCTTTCTTT.

V gene TRBV6-1 combines with J gene TRBJ1-5, with 8 bases identical to TRBD1. The CDR3 covers 15 residues. V lost 2 bases and J lost 4; bases outside the gene matches: 4. Germline V gives CDR1 MNHNS, CDR2 SASEGT. The CDR3 sequence is CASSEQDRVNQPQHF. The CDR3 DNA sequence: TGTGCCAGCAGTGAACAGGACAGGGTGAATCAGCCCCAGCATTTT.

This chain uses TRBV5-1 with TRBJ1-2; D gene uncertain. V shed 0 bases and J shed 8 bases, with 14 bases lying between them. Germline CDR1 is SGHRS and CDR2 is YFSETQ. The CDR3 has 14 amino acids. CDR3 in amino acids: CASSLEGGPSGYTF. The CDR3 nucleotides are TGCGCCAGCAGCTTGGAGGGCGGGCCGTCGGGCTACACCTTC. The whole variable domain, remainder taken from reference TRBV5-1 and TRBJ1-2, is KAGVTQTPRYLIKTRGQQVTLSCSPISGHRSVSWYQQTPGQGLQFLFEYFSETQRNKGNFPGRFSGRQFSNSRSEMNVSTLELGDSALYLCASSLEGGPSGYTFGSGTRLTVV.

This chain uses TRBV19 with TRBJ2-3; no clear D gene. Trimming removed 5 bases from V and 0 bases from J, with 15 bases in between. This CDR3 region has 16 residues. Germline values: CDR1 LNHDA, CDR2 SQIVND (reference sequence). The CDR3 spells CASSPKRLLSTDTQYF. CDR3 DNA sequence: TGTGCCAGTAGTCCGAAGCGCCTCCTTAGCACAGATACGCAGTATTTT.

V usage is TRBV27 and J usage is TRBJ2-7; no firm D call. Germline lookup yields CDR1 MNHEY and CDR2 SMNVEV (reference sequence). V shed 3 bases and J shed 5 bases, with 5 bases lying between them. The CDR3 loop spans 11 amino acids. The CDR3 reads CASSFYNEQYF. The CDR3 nucleotides are TGTGCCAGCAGTTTTTACAACGAGCAGTACTTC.

V usage is TRBV7-6 and J usage is TRBJ1-3, with D tentatively TRBD1 (5 bases). Trimming removed 4 bases from V and 2 bases from J, with 9 bases in between. This CDR3 is built from 14 residues. Germline V gene sequence: CDR1 SGHVS, CDR2 FNYEAQ. The CDR3 bases are TGTGCCAGCAGCTCGACAGTAACTGGAAACACCATATATTTT. The encoded protein is CASSSTVTGNTIYF.

The chain employs TRBV7-6 and TRBJ2-7; 7 bases map to TRBD2. The CDR3 sequence is 17 residues long. V gave up 3 bases and J gave up 2 bases; unmatched junction bases: 13. Germline values: CDR1 SGHVS, CDR2 FNYEAQ. The CDR3, as DNA: TGTGCCAGCAGCTTGGGTCCGGGGGGAGGTTCAACCTACGAGCAGTACTTC. This translates into CASSLGPGGGSTYEQYF.

The chain has TRBV7-9 and TRBJ2-3; TRBD1 is a possible D gene (6 bases). The CDR3 consists of 16 residues. From germline, CDR1 is SEHNR and CDR2 FQNEAQ (reference sequence). Trimming shortened V by 2 bases and J by 0 bases, and 12 bases separated the two germline ends. CDR3 protein: CASSLSDRPSTDTQYF. The CDR3 coding sequence is TGTGCCAGCAGCTTATCTGACAGGCCCAGCACAGATACGCAGTATTTT.

The chain has TRBV7-2 and TRBJ2-6, with 7 bases that match TRBD2. The J segment lost 2 bases and the V segment lost 5 bases, leaving 12 bases of the junction unmatched. CDR1 is SGHTA and CDR2 is FQGNSA in the germline V gene. The CDR3 covers 18 residues. CDR3 sequence reads: CASSRRGGGMAGANVLTF. The CDR3 DNA sequence: TGTGCCAGCAGCCGGCGTGGGGGGGGTATGGCTGGGGCCAACGTCCTGACTTTC.

The rearrangement joins TRBV19 to TRBJ1-5, with unresolved D. The CDR3 loop spans 14 amino acids. Deletions cut 1 base from V and 5 bases from J, with 9 bases between. CDR1 and CDR2 (germline): LNHDA, SQIVND (reference sequence). The CDR3 sequence: CASSIVPGYQPQHF. DNA for the CDR3: TGTGCCAGTAGTATAGTTCCCGGGTATCAGCCCCAGCATTTT. The whole variable domain, remainder taken from reference TRBV19 and TRBJ1-5, is DGGITQSPKYLFRKEGQNVTLSCEQNLNHDAMYWYRQDPGQGLRLIYYSQIVNDFQKGDIAEGYSVSREKKESFPLTVTSAQKNPTAFYLCASSIVPGYQPQHFGDGTRLSIL.

The chain combines TRBV7-2 with TRBJ2-3, with TRBD2 identical over 7 bases. The CDR3 length is 14 residues. The trim removed 6 bases at V and 0 bases at J, leaving 3 bases unmatched. Germline V gene lookup returns CDR1 SGHTA and CDR2 FQGNSA. In DNA, the CDR3 is TGTGCCAGCAGGAAGCGGGGAAGCACAGATACGCAGTATTTT. This codes for CASRKRGSTDTQYF. Filled out from reference TRBV7-2 and TRBJ2-3, the complete variable domain reads GAGVSQSPSNKVTEKGKDVELRCDPISGHTALYWYRQSLGQGLEFLIYFQGNSAPDKSGLPSDRFSAERTGGSVSTLTIQRTQQEDSAVYLCASRKRGSTDTQYFGPGTRLTVL.

The CDR3 here is CASSFLSYEQYF. CDR3 DNA: TGTGCCAGCAGCTTTCTCAGCTACGAGCAGTACTTC. The V call is TRBV7-9, the J call TRBJ2-7; D is unclear. Trimming cost V 3 bases and J 3 bases, with 6 bases left between them. Germline V gene sequence: CDR1 SEHNR, CDR2 FQNEAQ (reference sequence). The CDR3 has 12 residues. Full variable domain (remainder filled in from reference TRBV7-9 and TRBJ2-7): DTGVSQNPRHKITKRGQNVTFRCDPISEHNRLYWYRQTLGQGPEFLTYFQNEAQLEKSRLLSDRFSAERPKGSFSTLEIQRTEQGDSAMYLCASSFLSYEQYFGPGTRLTVT.

V and J are TRBV11-2 and TRBJ2-3, with D possibly TRBD1 on 5 matching bases. The ends were cut back, 5 bases at V and 2 bases at J, with 8 bases in the middle. The length of the CDR3 is 13 residues. Germline CDR1 and CDR2: SGHAT and FQNNGV. The CDR3 coding sequence is TGTGCCAGCAGCCTGGGGCACACAGATACGCAGTATTTT. Translation gives CASSLGHTDTQYF.

The V and J genes are TRBV9 and TRBJ2-3; D is possibly TRBD2 (7 bases). The CDR3 has 15 amino acids. With 4 bases removed from V and 0 bases from J, the gap between germline ends came to 12 bases. CDR1 is SGDLS and CDR2 is YYNGEE in the germline V gene. CDR3 amino acids: CASSKRDTSTDTQYF. CDR3 sequence (DNA): TGTGCCAGCAGCAAGCGGGACACAAGCACAGATACGCAGTATTTT.

This rearrangement joins TRBV18 to TRBJ1-2, with D unresolved. The CDR3 is 16 amino acids. The ends were cut back, 2 bases at V and 2 bases at J, with 15 bases in the middle. CDR1 is KGHSH and CDR2 is LQKENI in the germline V gene. In DNA, the CDR3 is TGTGCCAGCTCACCATCGGCAGGTGCGAACAACTATGGCTACACCTTC. It translates to CASSPSAGANNYGYTF. The full variable domain, completed using reference TRBV18 and TRBJ1-2, is NAGVMQNPRHLVRRRGQEARLRCSPMKGHSHVYWYRQLPEEGLKFMVYLQKENIIDESGMPKERFSAEFPKEGPSILRIQQVVRGDSAAYFCASSPSAGANNYGYTFGSGTRLTVV.

V usage is TRBV18 and J usage is TRBJ2-5; D may be TRBD2 (7 bases). V lost 5 bases to trimming and J lost 5 bases, with 18 bases between them. CDR1 and CDR2 (germline): KGHSH, LQKENI. The CDR3 is made up of 15 amino acids. The CDR3 sequence is CASSSGGPARETQYF. In nucleotides, the CDR3 is TGTGCCAGCTCATCCGGGGGGCCAGCGCGGGAGACCCAGTACTTC. The variable domain in full, completed from reference TRBV18 and TRBJ2-5, reads NAGVMQNPRHLVRRRGQEARLRCSPMKGHSHVYWYRQLPEEGLKFMVYLQKENIIDESGMPKERFSAEFPKEGPSILRIQQVVRGDSAAYFCASSSGGPARETQYFGPGTRLLVL.

The chain joins TRBV7-9 to TRBJ1-1, with a weak D call TRBD1 (5 bases). Trimming removed 5 bases at V and 3 bases at J, with 13 bases between. The CDR3 covers 14 residues. In germline, CDR1 is SEHNR, CDR2 FQNEAQ (reference sequence). The CDR3 coding sequence is TGTGCCAGCAGCCCCACAGGCGGGGACACTGAAGCTTTCTTT. It specifies CASSPTGGDTEAFF. Full variable domain (missing parts from reference TRBV7-9 and TRBJ1-1): DTGVSQNPRHKITKRGQNVTFRCDPISEHNRLYWYRQTLGQGPEFLTYFQNEAQLEKSRLLSDRFSAERPKGSFSTLEIQRTEQGDSAMYLCASSPTGGDTEAFFGQGTRLTVV.

The chain links TRBV7-8 to TRBJ1-5; D remains unclear. The germline V gene encodes CDR1 SGHVS and CDR2 FQNEAQ. This CDR3 has 17 amino acids. Trimming took 0 bases from V and 2 from J, leaving 14 bases between them. CDR3 DNA sequence: TGTGCCAGCAGCTTAGCGCGGACGGGAAGGGGCAATCAGCCCCAGCATTTT. Translated: CASSLARTGRGNQPQHF.

The CDR3 DNA sequence: TGTGCCAGCAGCAAGGATCGCGTCCCGGGAGGCCCCGAAAACATTCAGTACTTC. This sequence encodes CASSKDRVPGGPENIQYF. This chain uses TRBV21-1 with TRBJ2-4; no check of the table's D call, TRBD2, against the DNA was made. TRBV21-1 is deemed a pseudogene. The CDR3 length is 18 residues.

The chain combines TRBV4-2 with TRBJ2-1; 12 bases align to TRBD2. The CDR3 covers 16 residues. The V gene end was trimmed by 2 bases and the J gene end by 4 bases; junction bases not matched to a gene: 3. Germline lookup yields CDR1 LGHNA and CDR2 YNFKEQ. The CDR3 DNA is TGTGCCAGCAGCCAAACCGGGACTAGCGGGTACAATGAGCAGTTCTTC. Translated: CASSQTGTSGYNEQFF.

This chain joins TRBV2 and TRBJ1-5, with 7 bases matching TRBD1. Germline V lookup: CDR1 SNHLY, CDR2 FYNNEI. This CDR3 comprises 13 residues. V was pared by 5 bases and J by 6 bases, with 4 bases of the junction left unmatched. CDR3 loop: CASSQGEAQPQHF. CDR3 coding DNA: TGTGCCAGCAGTCAGGGGGAGGCTCAGCCCCAGCATTTT.

This chain uses TRBV5-1 with TRBJ1-4; TRBD1 agrees at 8 bases. Germline loops: CDR1 SGHRS, CDR2 YFSETQ. There are 15 residues in the CDR3. The trim removed 4 bases at V and 2 bases at J, leaving 4 bases unmatched. CDR3 sequence: CASSPQGATNEKLFF. The CDR3 DNA follows: TGCGCCAGCAGCCCCCAGGGGGCTACTAATGAAAAACTGTTTTTT.

The chain is built from TRBV5-5 and TRBJ1-6; 11 nucleotides align to TRBD1. The V segment lost 4 bases and the J segment 7 bases; nucleotides outside the gene matches: 7. CDR1 and CDR2 from the germline V gene are SGHKS and YYEKEE (reference sequence). There are 16 residues in the CDR3. The CDR3 loop reads CASSARTGGQNSPLHF. As DNA, the CDR3 is TGTGCCAGCAGCGCTAGGACAGGGGGCCAGAATTCACCCCTCCACTTT.

The J gene is TRBJ2-1, the V gene TRBV28, with D unclear. The germline V gene encodes CDR1 MDHEN and CDR2 SYDVKM. The V end was cut by 1 base, the J end by 5 bases, with 6 bases between. This CDR3 region has 13 residues. CDR3 sequence: CASSLYADNEQFF. In nucleotides, the CDR3 is TGTGCCAGCAGTTTATACGCGGACAATGAGCAGTTCTTC.

Here the CDR3 reads CASSPGAPSTDTQYF. CDR3 coding DNA: TGTGCCAGCAGCCCGGGAGCGCCCAGCACAGATACGCAGTATTTT. The chain employs TRBV4-2 and TRBJ2-3; tentatively, D is TRBD2 (6 bases). Per the germline V gene, CDR1 is LGHNA and CDR2 is YNFKEQ. This CDR3 is built from 15 residues. V gave up 4 bases and J gave up 0 bases, with 11 bases separating them.